Following are 15 T cell receptor beta chains from one sample sequenced in a study of HIV-infected patients and healthy controls. Alpha and beta constant-region primers primed reverse transcription of about 500 ng RNA. Each of the alpha and beta chains got its own library through chain-specific third strand synthesis with indices. TCRdb re-derived calls from the 5' RACE reads in MiXCR, one entry per CDR3 protein. The repertoire holds under 20,000 distinct CDR3 sequences, with around 6.7% as singletons. No cell fractionation was done, so the repertoire covers all unsorted peripheral blood T cells. Sequencing was carried out using blood. These receptors were obtained from an adult in good health.

This clonotype was recorded at least ten times. The chain links TRBV5-6 to TRBJ2-1; D is uncertain. The CDR3 extends over 12 amino acids. Germline V CDR1 and CDR2: SGHDT, YYEEEE. V lost 4 bases to trimming and J lost 3 bases, with 5 bases between them. The CDR3 here is CASSHFYNEQFF. DNA for the CDR3: TGTGCCAGCAGCCACTTCTACAATGAGCAGTTCTTC.

This clonotype appeared many times. The chain uses TRBV4-2 and TRBJ1-5; possible D gene TRBD1, 6 bases. This CDR3 has 14 residues. The V end was cut by 1 base, the J end by 7 bases, with 11 bases between. In germline, CDR1 is LGHNA, CDR2 YNFKEQ. As DNA, the CDR3 is TGTGCCAGCAGCCAAGGCGGGGGCGGCCAGCCCCAGCATTTT. Translated: CASSQGGGGQPQHF.

At least ten counts were recorded for this clonotype. The V and J genes are TRBV7-2 and TRBJ2-3; no reliable D call. Germline V CDR1 and CDR2: SGHTA, FQGNSA. The CDR3 is 13 amino acids. V lost 3 bases to trimming and J lost 1 base, with 5 bases between them. CDR3 sequence: CASSFPRTDTQYF. The CDR3 DNA reads as TGTGCCAGCAGCTTTCCACGCACAGATACGCAGTATTTT.

This chain joins TRBV29-1 and TRBJ1-1; 11 positions agree with TRBD1. The CDR3 is made up of 13 amino acids. V trimming: 7 bases; J trimming: 7 bases; junction bases outside the gene matches: 8. Germline V gives CDR1 SQVTM, CDR2 ANQGSEA. CDR3: CSAGTGGLGEAFF. CDR3 nucleotides: TGCAGCGCAGGGACAGGGGGTTTGGGTGAAGCTTTCTTT.

This clonotype appeared many times. This chain links TRBV15 with TRBJ2-3; possible D gene TRBD2, 5 bases. The V end was cut by 0 bases, the J end by 6 bases, with 10 bases between. Germline V gives CDR1 LNHNV, CDR2 YYDKDF (reference sequence). The CDR3 spans 14 residues. The CDR3 loop reads CATSREAGPDTQYF. The CDR3 DNA follows: TGTGCCACCAGCAGAGAGGCGGGCCCGGATACGCAGTATTTT.

This clonotype is termed medium-sized. This chain connects TRBV6-5 to TRBJ1-2, with 9 positions matching TRBD1. The length of the CDR3 is 14 residues. Losses at the gene ends were 5 bases for V and 4 bases for J; bases not matched to a gene: 5. Germline lookup yields CDR1 MNHEY and CDR2 SVGAGI. CDR3 residues: CASSAGTGSYGYTF. The CDR3 bases are TGTGCCAGCAGTGCCGGGACAGGGAGCTATGGCTACACCTTC.

This clonotype was found many times. The V call is TRBV20-1, the J call TRBJ2-1; 7 nucleotides line up with TRBD2. J lost 4 bases, V lost 3 bases, and 3 bases had no gene match. Germline values: CDR1 DFQATT, CDR2 SNEGSKA (reference sequence). The length of the CDR3 is 13 residues. The CDR3 here is CSASPLAYNEQFF. The CDR3 DNA follows: TGCAGTGCTAGTCCACTAGCGTACAATGAGCAGTTCTTC.

V usage is TRBV25-1 and J usage is TRBJ2-1; a possible D gene is TRBD1 (7 bases). The CDR3 runs 19 residues. The V gene's germline CDR1 is MGHDK and CDR2 SYGVNS. Trimming removed 0 bases from V and 6 bases from J, with 24 bases in between. DNA of the CDR3: TGTGCCAGCAGTGAATATTGGAGGGCAGGGGGAACGACGATCAATGAGCAGTTCTTC. Amino acids: CASSEYWRAGGTTINEQFF.

This clonotype is judged medium-sized. The gene calls are TRBV3-1 and TRBJ2-3; D possibly corresponds to TRBD2 (5 bases). This CDR3 is 14 amino acids long. Trimming took off 4 bases at V and 2 bases at J, with 10 bases between the two ends. Germline V CDR1 and CDR2: LGHDT, YNNKEL (reference sequence). In nucleotides, the CDR3 is TGTGCCAGCAGCCGAGCCGGGGTCACAGATACGCAGTATTTT. It translates to CASSRAGVTDTQYF.

This clonotype was seen repeatedly, ten times or more. The junction shows a germline mismatch at one end, possibly a read error. The rearrangement links TRBV7-7 to TRBJ2-2; 7 nucleotides match TRBD2. This CDR3 comprises 15 residues. CDR1 is SSHAT and CDR2 is FNYEAQ in the germline V gene (reference sequence). The CDR3 reads CASSPGTITTGELFF. CDR3 sequence (DNA): TGTGCTAGCAGCCCCGGGACTATAACTACCGGGGAGCTGTTTTTT. The complete variable domain, with remaining parts taken from reference TRBV7-7 and TRBJ2-2, reads GAGVSQSPRYKVTKRGQDVTLRCDPISSHATLYWYQQALGQGPEFLTYFNYEAQPDKSGLPSDRFSAERPEGSISTLTIQRTEQRDSAMYRCASSPGTITTGELFFGEGSRLTVL.

This clonotype ranks as medium-sized (0.01 to 0.1%). The rearrangement links TRBV2 to TRBJ2-3; D is ambiguous. This CDR3 region has 13 residues. V was clipped by 0 bases and J by 7 bases, with 8 bases between them. Germline CDR1 SNHLY, CDR2 FYNNEI. CDR3 nucleotides: TGTGCCAGCAGTGAAGCTGCCACGTATACGCAGTATTTT. This translates into CASSEAATYTQYF.

There are a few counts of this clonotype. V is TRBV27 and J is TRBJ2-5; 8 bases map to TRBD1. The CDR3 spans 18 residues. V shed 2 bases and J 2 bases; nucleotides not matched to a gene: 13. Germline V gene lookup returns CDR1 MNHEY and CDR2 SMNVEV (reference sequence). The CDR3 nucleotides read TGTGCCAGCAGTTTAAAGTACATAGGGACAGGACTTCAAGAGACCCAGTACTTC. This translates into CASSLKYIGTGLQETQYF.

In its sample, this clonotype is medium-sized. The rearrangement uses TRBV11-3 and TRBJ1-1; TRBD1 is a possible D gene (5 bases). Deletions cut 5 bases from V and 2 bases from J, with 12 bases between. Per the germline V gene, CDR1 is SGHNT and CDR2 is YENEEA. This CDR3 is built from 14 residues. The CDR3 DNA is TGTGCCAGCAGCCCTCGACAGCCTAACACTGAAGCTTTCTTT. Translation gives CASSPRQPNTEAFF.

This clonotype is judged medium-sized. The chain is built from TRBV6-5 and TRBJ2-1, with 7 bases identical to TRBD2. Trimming at V came to 5 bases and at J to 10 bases, leaving 5 bases not matched to a gene. The CDR3 sequence is 12 residues long. Germline CDR1 reads MNHEY; CDR2 reads SVGAGI. CDR3 sequence: CASSGTTMEQFF. The CDR3 nucleotides read TGTGCCAGCAGTGGGACTACAATGGAGCAGTTCTTC.

This clonotype is medium-sized within its sample. The chain carries TRBV7-6 and TRBJ2-7; D is ambiguous. The germline CDR1 and CDR2 sequences are SGHVS and FNYEAQ. V lost 1 base to trimming and J lost 3 bases, with 7 bases between them. CDR3 length: 13 residues. The CDR3 sequence: CASSLEVGYEQYF. As DNA, the CDR3 is TGTGCCAGCAGCTTAGAGGTCGGCTACGAGCAGTACTTC.